The next 30 T cell receptor beta chains were all read from a single sample in a study of T cells in Graves' hyperthyroidism and ophthalmopathy. There were TCR beta CDR3 regions amplified from RNA transcripts. Researchers ran a first-round RT-PCR on the TCR CDR3 using the HTBI primer set. TCRdb recomputed calls from the multiplex PCR reads with MiXCR, one row per CDR3 protein. The sample gives 600,000 or so distinct CDR3 sequences, around 45% of which show up once; roughly 8.2% is in the top ten. What was sequenced was peripheral blood or thyroid tissue (not recorded which). Receptor source: a woman aged 18-30 years with Graves' hyperthyroidism.

The V and J genes are TRBV10-2 and TRBJ2-3; D is uncertain. Trimming shortened V by 6 bases and J by 1 base, and 14 bases separated the two germline ends. The CDR3 length is 15 residues. The germline gives CDR1 WSHSY, CDR2 SAAADI. CDR3 bases: TGCGCCAGCAGCGCACTGGCAAGAGGCACAGATACGCAGTATTTT. Its translation: CASSALARGTDTQYF.

The table lists this clonotype with many counts. The rearrangement joins TRBV7-9 to TRBJ2-5; D remains ambiguous. The CDR3 has 14 residues. Per the germline V gene, CDR1 is SEHNR and CDR2 is FQNEAQ (reference sequence). The V end lost 4 bases, the J end lost 7 bases, and 16 bases lay between the germline ends. As DNA, the CDR3 is TGTGCCAGCAGCTCGAATAGTGAGGCGGTGACCCAGTACTTC. It codes for CASSSNSEAVTQYF.

The genes are TRBV9 and TRBJ2-2; TRBD2 aligns across 8 bases. Germline V gene sequence: CDR1 SGDLS, CDR2 YYNGEE. Trimming took 4 bases from V and 5 from J; bases not matched to a gene: 13. The CDR3 consists of 17 residues. CDR3 in DNA: TGTGCCAGCAGCCCTCATCAACAGCGGGAGTTTACCGGGGAGCTGTTTTTT. This sequence encodes CASSPHQQREFTGELFF. Full variable domain (missing parts from reference TRBV9 and TRBJ2-2): DSGVTQTPKHLITATGQRVTLRCSPRSGDLSVYWYQQSLDQGLQFLIQYYNGEERAKGNILERFSAQQFPDLHSELNLSSLELGDSALYFCASSPHQQREFTGELFFGEGSRLTVL.

The chain employs TRBV7-8 and TRBJ1-6; D ambiguous. CDR1 and CDR2 (germline): SGHVS, FQNEAQ. V dropped 2 bases and J dropped 8 bases, with 10 bases sitting between them. CDR3 size: 14 residues. The CDR3 loop is CASSLPMLYSPLHF. CDR3 nucleotides: TGTGCCAGCAGCTTACCCATGCTATATTCACCCCTCCACTTT.

A note on this clonotype: The CDR3 end shows no conserved phenylalanine or tryptophan, and so a read error is likely. Because the CDR3's place on the DNA is in doubt, the DNA is left out and the CDR3 is given as listed by TCRdb. The gene calls are TRBV5-8 and TRBJ1-1. The CDR3 has 9 amino acids, counting both end residues. Germline V gene sequence: CDR1 SGHTS, CDR2 YDEGEE. The CDR3 reads CASSILGES.

This clonotype was recorded a few times. V usage is TRBV20-1 and J usage is TRBJ1-5, with a weak D call TRBD1 (6 bases). Trimming stripped 4 bases from V and 1 base from J, with 14 bases between. The CDR3 is 15 residues long. Germline V gene lookup returns CDR1 DFQATT and CDR2 SNEGSKA (reference sequence). The CDR3 nucleotides are TGCAGTGCTAAGCAGAGCAGGGGAAGCAATCAGCCCCAGCATTTT. Amino acids: CSAKQSRGSNQPQHF.

This chain connects TRBV7-2 to TRBJ2-2, with D tentatively TRBD2 (5 bases). The germline V gene has CDR1 SGHTA and CDR2 FQGNSA. The CDR3 is made up of 14 amino acids. V was shortened by 3 bases and J by 5 bases, with 10 bases between the two germline ends. The DNA for the CDR3 is TGTGCCAGCAGCTTCGGGCGGGCTACCGGGGAGCTGTTTTTT. It yields the protein CASSFGRATGELFF. Full variable domain (rest looked up from reference TRBV7-2 and TRBJ2-2): GAGVSQSPSNKVTEKGKDVELRCDPISGHTALYWYRQSLGQGLEFLIYFQGNSAPDKSGLPSDRFSAERTGGSVSTLTIQRTQQEDSAVYLCASSFGRATGELFFGEGSRLTVL.

A few counts support this clonotype. The V gene is TRBV2, the J gene TRBJ1-5; D ambiguous. V lost 5 bases to trimming and J lost 1 base, with 15 bases between them. The CDR3 totals 16 residues. The germline gives CDR1 SNHLY, CDR2 FYNNEI. The CDR3: CASSYNMNRSNQPQHF. CDR3 DNA: TGTGCCAGCAGTTACAACATGAATCGAAGCAATCAGCCCCAGCATTTT.

For this clonotype: The junction shows a germline mismatch at one end, possibly a read error. The genes are TRBV10-3 and TRBJ1-6, with 7 positions matching TRBD1. CDR1 ENHRY and CDR2 SYGVKD come from the germline V gene. The CDR3 extends over 17 amino acids. In DNA form, the CDR3 reads TGTGCCAGCAGTGAAATGGGACGAAATCGCCCAGGGGGACCCCTCCACTTT. Translation: CASSEMGRNRPGGPLHF.

DNA of the CDR3: TGTGCCAGCAGCTTTAGTCTGACTTATGGCTACACCTTC. It codes for CASSFSLTYGYTF. The chain links TRBV7-8 to TRBJ1-2; D ambiguous. Germline V lookup: CDR1 SGHVS, CDR2 FQNEAQ. The V and J ends lost 3 bases and 5 bases respectively, with 10 bases between them. The CDR3 sequence is 13 residues long.

Regarding this clonotype: Given a much more abundant clone one base away, this may be a read error. The J gene is TRBJ2-5, the V gene TRBV24-1, with D possibly being TRBD1 or TRBD2 (5 bases each). V was pared by 2 bases and J by 5 bases, with 14 bases between. The CDR3 contains 15 residues. Germline-derived CDR1 and CDR2 are KGHDR and SFDVKD. The CDR3 loop reads CATSDSLGGWETQYF. CDR3 bases: TGTGCCACCAGTGATTCCCTTGGGGGTTGGGAGACCCAGTACTTC.

The V and J genes are TRBV7-9 and TRBJ2-5, with TRBD2 matching over 9 bases. The trim removed 5 bases at V and 5 bases at J, leaving 12 bases unmatched. From germline, CDR1 is SEHNR and CDR2 FQNEAQ (reference sequence). The CDR3 consists of 16 residues. The CDR3 DNA reads TGTGCCAGCAGCCAAGAACCAGCGGGAGGTTCGGAGACCCAGTACTTC. Its translation is CASSQEPAGGSETQYF. Full variable domain (remainder filled in from reference TRBV7-9 and TRBJ2-5): DTGVSQNPRHKITKRGQNVTFRCDPISEHNRLYWYRQTLGQGPEFLTYFQNEAQLEKSRLLSDRFSAERPKGSFSTLEIQRTEQGDSAMYLCASSQEPAGGSETQYFGPGTRLLVL.

V is TRBV29-1 and J is TRBJ1-1, with D possibly TRBD1 on 6 matching bases. The CDR3 extends over 12 amino acids. Germline lookup yields CDR1 SQVTM and CDR2 ANQGSEA. V was pared by 2 bases and J by 6 bases, with 10 bases between. Here the CDR3 DNA reads TGCAGCGTTGAAACGCAGGGGTCTGAAGCTTTCTTT. Translating it yields CSVETQGSEAFF. The full variable domain, completed using reference TRBV29-1 and TRBJ1-1, is SAVISQKPSRDICQRGTSLTIQCQVDSQVTMMFWYRQQPGQSLTLIATANQGSEATYESGFVIDKFPISRPNLTFSTLTVSNMSPEDSSIYLCSVETQGSEAFFGQGTRLTVV.

This clonotype has a count of ten or more. The CDR3 loop is CASSRRSSGREETQYF. Written as DNA, the CDR3 is TGTGCCAGCAGCCGACGCTCTAGCGGGAGGGAGGAGACCCAGTACTTC. The rearrangement links TRBV2 to TRBJ2-5; 12 bases are a match to TRBD2. V trimming: 6 bases; J trimming: 5 bases; junction bases outside the gene matches: 10. This CDR3 region has 16 residues. Germline-derived CDR1 and CDR2 are SNHLY and FYNNEI.

The genes are TRBV29-1 and TRBJ1-5; 8 bases map to TRBD1. The CDR3 has 13 amino acids. With 2 bases clipped from V and 7 bases from J, the junction kept 4 bases outside the gene matches. CDR1 SQVTM and CDR2 ANQGSEA come from the germline V gene. The CDR3 DNA reads as TGCAGCGTTGAACAACAGGGGGGGCAGCCCCAGCATTTT. It is translated as CSVEQQGGQPQHF. The whole variable domain, filled in from reference TRBV29-1 and TRBJ1-5, reads SAVISQKPSRDICQRGTSLTIQCQVDSQVTMMFWYRQQPGQSLTLIATANQGSEATYESGFVIDKFPISRPNLTFSTLTVSNMSPEDSSIYLCSVEQQGGQPQHFGDGTRLSIL.

This sequence joins TRBV9 and TRBJ2-5; 9 nucleotides align to TRBD1. Trimming took 4 bases from V and 5 from J; bases not matched to a gene: 6. The germline V gene has CDR1 SGDLS and CDR2 YYNGEE. This CDR3 region has 14 residues. The CDR3 sequence is CASSTAGTGETQYF. CDR3 bases: TGTGCCAGCAGCACCGCCGGGACAGGGGAGACCCAGTACTTC.

In this sample, this clonotype turned up many times. V usage is TRBV20-1 and J usage is TRBJ2-5; no firm D call. This CDR3 region has 10 residues. Trimming stripped 6 bases from V and 5 bases from J, with 7 bases between. The germline V gene has CDR1 DFQATT and CDR2 SNEGSKA (reference sequence). The CDR3 sequence is CSAFRETQYF. The CDR3 nucleotides read TGCAGTGCGTTCAGGGAGACCCAGTACTTC.

The chain recombines TRBV10-3 with TRBJ1-1; D call uncertain. This CDR3 region has 10 residues. Trimming removed 11 bases at V and 7 bases at J, with 11 bases between. CDR1 and CDR2 (germline): ENHRY, SYGVKD. CDR3 DNA sequence: TGTGCCGTCATAGGGCATGAAGCTTTCTTT. Protein product: CAVIGHEAFF.

There are many counts of this clonotype. This chain connects TRBV6-5 to TRBJ1-1; no reliable D call. The CDR3 is 11 amino acids. Deletions cut 0 bases from V and 10 bases from J, with 6 bases between. Germline V gene lookup returns CDR1 MNHEY and CDR2 SVGAGI. The CDR3 protein is CASSYSNVAFF. CDR3 DNA sequence: TGTGCCAGCAGTTACTCGAATGTAGCTTTCTTT.

This clonotype was observed a handful of times. V and J are TRBV2 and TRBJ1-2; D remains ambiguous. From germline, CDR1 is SNHLY and CDR2 FYNNEI. V lost 0 bases, J lost 9 bases, and 11 bases lay in between. There are 13 residues in the CDR3. CDR3: CASSEARKQSYTF. CDR3 coding DNA: TGTGCCAGCAGTGAAGCGAGAAAACAGAGCTACACCTTC.

The CDR3 is CASSMASGRTQYF. The CDR3 DNA is TGTGCCAGTAGTATGGCTAGCGGCCGGACCCAGTACTTC. The chain combines TRBV19 with TRBJ2-5, with TRBD2 matching over 7 bases. The CDR3 sequence is 13 residues long. Germline trimming cut 3 bases from V and 7 bases from J; bases unmatched to any gene: 5. CDR1 and CDR2 from the germline V gene are LNHDA and SQIVND (reference sequence).

As concerns this clonotype: A much larger clone lies a single base off, so this may be a read error. V and J are TRBV7-1 and TRBJ2-5, with D possibly matching TRBD2 (6 bases). Being an ORF, TRBV7-1 has a function that is uncertain. Trimming left V 3 bases short and J 3 bases short, with 14 bases between. The CDR3 loop spans 15 amino acids. The CDR3 is CASSSKPGLKETQYF. The CDR3 DNA reads as TGTGCCAGCAGCTCCAAGCCGGGACTCAAAGAGACCCAGTACTTC.

This clonotype appeared a few times. Written as DNA, the CDR3 is TGTGCCAGCAGCGTAGGGGTTCCGGACTATGGCTACACCTTC. Its protein product is CASSVGVPDYGYTF. The chain employs TRBV9 and TRBJ1-2, with D unclear. V lost 0 bases to trimming and J lost 3 bases, with 9 bases between them. There are 14 residues in the CDR3. Germline V gene lookup returns CDR1 SGDLS and CDR2 YYNGEE.

There are many counts of this clonotype. This chain connects TRBV25-1 to TRBJ1-2; D is unresolved. Trimming removed 5 bases from V and 7 bases from J, with 20 bases in between. This CDR3 is 15 amino acids long. CDR1 is MGHDK, CDR2 SYGVNS, per germline. The chain's CDR3 is CASSTTDASFGGYTF. Written as DNA, the CDR3 is TGTGCCAGCAGTACTACAGACGCGTCTTTCGGTGGCTACACCTTC.

This clonotype was observed many times. This chain connects TRBV19 to TRBJ2-2, with D possibly matching TRBD2 (6 bases). The V end was cut by 3 bases, the J end by 4 bases, with 6 bases between. This CDR3 comprises 13 residues. CDR1 and CDR2 from the germline V gene are LNHDA and SQIVND (reference sequence). In nucleotides, the CDR3 is TGTGCCAGTAGTATCGGGAGCACCGGGGAGCTGTTTTTT. Translated: CASSIGSTGELFF.

This clonotype showed up just a few times. The chain links TRBV19 to TRBJ2-6; a weak D match, TRBD1 (6 bases). The CDR3 extends over 16 amino acids. The V gene lost 7 bases and the J gene lost 3 bases, with 16 bases spanning the gap. CDR1 and CDR2 (germline): LNHDA, SQIVND (reference sequence). CDR3 in DNA: TGTGCCAGTAAGAAGACAGGCACAGATGGGGCCAACGTCCTGACTTTC. The encoded protein is CASKKTGTDGANVLTF. The variable domain in full, with the rest retrieved from reference TRBV19 and TRBJ2-6, is DGGITQSPKYLFRKEGQNVTLSCEQNLNHDAMYWYRQDPGQGLRLIYYSQIVNDFQKGDIAEGYSVSREKKESFPLTVTSAQKNPTAFYLCASKKTGTDGANVLTFGAGSRLTVL.

This clonotype was picked up a small number of times. This chain uses TRBV2 with TRBJ2-7, with a possible D match to TRBD2 (5 bases). V lost 4 bases, J lost 0 bases, and 10 bases lay in between. CDR3 length: 14 residues. Germline V gene lookup returns CDR1 SNHLY and CDR2 FYNNEI. The CDR3 region has the DNA TGTGCCAGCAGTGTGGGAGCGTTCTCCTACGAGCAGTACTTC. Encoded protein: CASSVGAFSYEQYF.

CDR3 region: CASSLADGLSYEQYF. CDR3 sequence (DNA): TGTGCCAGCAGCTTAGCGGACGGACTCTCCTACGAGCAGTACTTC. The chain uses TRBV7-2 and TRBJ2-7; TRBD2 might be the D (5 bases). Germline lookup yields CDR1 SGHTA and CDR2 FQGNSA. The V end lost 0 bases, the J end lost 0 bases, and 9 bases lay between the germline ends. The CDR3 length is 15 residues.

This clonotype occurred a few times. This chain connects TRBV29-1 to TRBJ2-6, with D hard to call. The germline V gene encodes CDR1 SQVTM and CDR2 ANQGSEA. This CDR3 contains 12 residues. Between the trimmed V and J ends, which lost 8 bases and 0 bases, there was a span of 5 bases. DNA for the CDR3: TGCAGCTCCACCTCTGGGGCCAACGTCCTGACTTTC. Amino acids: CSSTSGANVLTF.

This clonotype was seen a handful of times. The chain is built from TRBV20-1 and TRBJ2-5, with 13 bases aligning to TRBD2. V was clipped by 2 bases and J by 5 bases; unmatched bases: 5. The CDR3 totals 15 residues. From germline, CDR1 is DFQATT and CDR2 SNEGSKA (reference sequence). CDR3 in amino acids: CSARPGTSGIETQYF. In DNA, the CDR3 is TGCAGTGCTAGACCAGGGACTAGCGGGATTGAGACCCAGTACTTC.